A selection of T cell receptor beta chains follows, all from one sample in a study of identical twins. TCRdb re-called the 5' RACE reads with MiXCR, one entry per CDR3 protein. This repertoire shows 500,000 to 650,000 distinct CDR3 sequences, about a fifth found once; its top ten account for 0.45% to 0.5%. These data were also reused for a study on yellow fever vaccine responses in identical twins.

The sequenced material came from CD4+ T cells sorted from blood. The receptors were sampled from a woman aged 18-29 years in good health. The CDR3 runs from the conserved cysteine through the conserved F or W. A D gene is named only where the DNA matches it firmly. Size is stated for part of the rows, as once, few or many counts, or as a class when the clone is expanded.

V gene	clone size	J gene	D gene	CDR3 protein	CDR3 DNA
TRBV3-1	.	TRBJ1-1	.	CASSRQGINTEAFF	TGTGCCAGCAGCCGGCAGGGGATTAACACTGAAGCTTTCTTT
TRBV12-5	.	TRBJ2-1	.	CASGTYNEQFF	TGTGCTAGTGGTACATACAATGAGCAGTTCTTC
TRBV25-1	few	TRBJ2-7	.	CASSARGTDYEQYF	TGTGCCAGCAGTGCTCGGGGGACTGACTACGAGCAGTACTTC
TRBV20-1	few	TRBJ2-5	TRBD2	CSARPAGGGETQYF	TGCAGTGCTCGACCCGCGGGAGGGGGGGAGACCCAGTACTTC
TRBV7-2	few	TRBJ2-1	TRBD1	CASSKDRLNGNEQFF	TGTGCCAGCAGCAAGGACAGGTTAAATGGCAATGAGCAGTTCTTC
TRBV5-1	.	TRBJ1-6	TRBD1	CASSPDRANNSPLHF	TGCGCCAGCAGCCCGGACAGGGCGAATAATTCACCCCTCCACTTT
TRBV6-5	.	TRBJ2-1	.	CASSYGGSYNEQFF	TGTGCCAGCAGTTACGGGGGCTCCTACAATGAGCAGTTCTTC
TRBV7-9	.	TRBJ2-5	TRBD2	CASSLTGGREETQYF	TGTGCCAGCAGCCTAACGGGGGGGCGCGAGGAGACCCAGTACTTC
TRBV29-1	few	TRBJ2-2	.	CSVEVRADRYTGELFF	TGCAGCGTTGAAGTCAGGGCCGACCGTTACACCGGGGAGCTGTTTTTT
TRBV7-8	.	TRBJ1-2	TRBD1	CASSLGGTGPIYGYTF	TGTGCCAGCAGCTTAGGCGGGACAGGGCCAATTTATGGCTACACCTTC
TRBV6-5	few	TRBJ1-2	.	CASSSPWGGNYGYTF	TGTGCCAGCAGTTCCCCCTGGGGCGGCAACTATGGCTACACCTTC
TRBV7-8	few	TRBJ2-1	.	CASSSQDEQFF	TGTGCCAGCAGCTCACAGGATGAGCAGTTCTTC
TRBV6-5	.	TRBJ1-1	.	CASSYTPAPRHTEAFF	TGTGCCAGCAGTTACACCCCGGCCCCCCGACACACTGAAGCTTTCTTT
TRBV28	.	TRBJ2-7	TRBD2	CATARPGLAGPSGEQYF	TGTGCCACCGCTAGACCGGGACTAGCGGGACCGAGCGGCGAGCAGTACTTC
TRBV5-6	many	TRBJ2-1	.	CASSLAWVDMVWEQFF	TGTGCCAGCAGCTTGGCCTGGGTGGATATGGTTTGGGAGCAGTTCTTC
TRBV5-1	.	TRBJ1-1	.	CASSFLGDTEAFF	TGCGCCAGCAGCTTCCTGGGCGACACTGAAGCTTTCTTT
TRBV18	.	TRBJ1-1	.	CASSQTAMNTEAFF	TGTGCCAGCTCACAGACAGCGATGAACACTGAAGCTTTCTTT
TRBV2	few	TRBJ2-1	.	CASSDYSFSGIGNEQFF	TGTGCCAGCAGTGATTACTCTTTTTCGGGGATTGGCAATGAGCAGTTCTTC
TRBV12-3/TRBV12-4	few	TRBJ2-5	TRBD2	CASSSGLAGGSYQETQYF	TGTGCCAGCAGTTCAGGTCTAGCGGGAGGTTCCTACCAAGAGACCCAGTACTTC
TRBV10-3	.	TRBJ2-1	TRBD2	CATRGSTSGSTGRNEQFF	TGTGCCACACGGGGCTCGACTAGCGGGTCCACTGGGCGCAATGAGCAGTTCTTC
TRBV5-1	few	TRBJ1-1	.	CASSFRGGSAEAFF	TGCGCCAGCAGCTTTCGTGGGGGGAGCGCTGAAGCTTTCTTT
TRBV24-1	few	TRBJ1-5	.	CATSDDGSFGQPQHF	TGTGCCACCAGTGACGACGGATCTTTCGGTCAGCCCCAGCATTTT
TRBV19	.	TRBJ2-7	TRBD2	CASSRLAGGSSYEQYF	TGTGCCAGTAGCCGGCTAGCGGGAGGGAGCTCCTACGAGCAGTACTTC
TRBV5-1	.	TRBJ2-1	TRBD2	CASRFGTSDYNEQFF	TGCGCCAGCAGGTTCGGGACTAGCGACTACAATGAGCAGTTCTTC
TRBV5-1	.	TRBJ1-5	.	CASSKGTPGQPQHF	TGCGCCAGCAGCAAAGGGACTCCAGGTCAGCCCCAGCATTTT
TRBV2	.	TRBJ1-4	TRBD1	CASKRTGYEKLFF	TGTGCCAGCAAGAGGACAGGTTATGAAAAACTGTTTTTT
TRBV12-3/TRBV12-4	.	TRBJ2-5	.	CASSYWQEETQYF	TGTGCCAGCAGTTACTGGCAAGAAGAGACCCAGTACTTC
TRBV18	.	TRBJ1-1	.	CASSPPGGQAEAFF	TGTGCCAGCTCACCCCCTGGGGGGCAGGCTGAAGCTTTCTTT
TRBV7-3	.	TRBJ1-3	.	CASSLESSGNTIYF	TGTGCCAGCAGTTTAGAGAGCTCTGGAAACACCATATATTTT
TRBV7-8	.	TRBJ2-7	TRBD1	CASSLDFGQGAYEQYF	TGTGCCAGCAGCTTAGATTTCGGGCAGGGGGCCTACGAGCAGTACTTC
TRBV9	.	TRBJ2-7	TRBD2	CASSQNQAAGTPYEQYF	TGTGCCAGCAGCCAAAACCAAGCAGCGGGAACTCCCTACGAGCAGTACTTC
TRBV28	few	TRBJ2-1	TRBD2	CASSFTGTSLNEQFF	TGTGCCAGCAGTTTTACCGGGACTAGCCTTAATGAGCAGTTCTTC
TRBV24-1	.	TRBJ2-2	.	CATDSGVRTNTGELFF	TGTGCCACCGACTCCGGGGTGAGGACTAACACCGGGGAGCTGTTTTTT
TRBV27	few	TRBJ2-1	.	CASSFGGAGLNEQFF	TGTGCCAGCAGTTTTGGTGGTGCTGGACTGAATGAGCAGTTCTTC
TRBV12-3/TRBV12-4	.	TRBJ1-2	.	CASSSTGGMGYTF	TGTGCCAGCAGTAGTACGGGAGGTATGGGCTACACCTTC
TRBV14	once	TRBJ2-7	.	CASSRVGIIPGEQYF	TGTGCCAGCAGCCGAGTGGGAATCATCCCTGGGGAGCAGTACTTC
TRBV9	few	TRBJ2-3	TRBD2	CASSVARGSTDTQYF	TGTGCCAGCAGCGTAGCCCGCGGGAGTACAGATACGCAGTATTTT
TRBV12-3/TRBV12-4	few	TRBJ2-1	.	CASSRTAISSYNEQFF	TGTGCCAGCAGTAGGACTGCAATAAGCTCCTACAATGAGCAGTTCTTC
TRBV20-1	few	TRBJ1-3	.	CSAAGPGNTIYF	TGCAGTGCTGCGGGGCCTGGAAACACCATATATTTT
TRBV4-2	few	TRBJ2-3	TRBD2	CASSQPLHSSGGAPDTQYF	TGTGCCAGCAGCCAACCGTTACATTCCAGCGGGGGGGCACCAGATACGCAGTATTTT
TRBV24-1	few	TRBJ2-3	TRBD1	CATSFGTVSTDTQYF	TGTGCCACCAGTTTCGGGACAGTCAGCACAGATACGCAGTATTTT
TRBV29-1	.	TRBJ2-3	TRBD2	CSVQRLAGVVITDTQYF	TGCAGCGTTCAACGACTAGCGGGAGTGGTGATCACAGATACGCAGTATTTT
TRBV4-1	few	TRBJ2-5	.	CASSPTGTETQYF	TGCGCCAGCAGCCCGACAGGGACTGAGACCCAGTACTTC
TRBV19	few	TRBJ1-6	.	CASSIPQARNSPLHF	TGTGCCAGTAGTATACCCCAAGCCAGGAATTCACCCCTCCACTTT
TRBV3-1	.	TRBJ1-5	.	CASSQGDFGQPQHF	TGTGCCAGCAGCCAAGGGGACTTTGGGCAGCCCCAGCATTTT
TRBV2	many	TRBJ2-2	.	CASSQDTGTGELFF	TGTGCCAGCAGTCAAGATACAGGGACCGGGGAGCTGTTTTTT
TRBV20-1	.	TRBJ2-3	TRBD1	CSARDSGGGTDTQYF	TGCAGTGCTAGAGATTCAGGGGGTGGCACAGATACGCAGTATTTT
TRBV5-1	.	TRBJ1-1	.	CASSLRAENGAEAFF	TGCGCCAGCAGCTTGAGGGCGGAGAACGGGGCTGAAGCTTTCTTT
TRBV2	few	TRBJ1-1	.	CASSIVPDSPTEAFF	TGTGCCAGCAGCATTGTCCCGGACAGTCCGACTGAAGCTTTCTTT
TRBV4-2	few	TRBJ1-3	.	CASSQERSGNTIYF	TGTGCCAGCAGCCAAGAGCGATCTGGAAACACCATATATTTT
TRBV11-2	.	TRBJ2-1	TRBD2	CASSSAGLAGANEQFF	TGTGCCAGCAGCTCCGCGGGACTAGCGGGAGCCAATGAGCAGTTCTTC
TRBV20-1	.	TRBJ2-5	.	CSARTSGGNQETQYF	TGCAGTGCCCGCACTAGTGGCGGGAATCAAGAGACCCAGTACTTC
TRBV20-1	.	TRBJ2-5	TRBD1	CSASLGQGQETQYF	TGCAGTGCTAGTCTTGGACAGGGGCAAGAGACCCAGTACTTC